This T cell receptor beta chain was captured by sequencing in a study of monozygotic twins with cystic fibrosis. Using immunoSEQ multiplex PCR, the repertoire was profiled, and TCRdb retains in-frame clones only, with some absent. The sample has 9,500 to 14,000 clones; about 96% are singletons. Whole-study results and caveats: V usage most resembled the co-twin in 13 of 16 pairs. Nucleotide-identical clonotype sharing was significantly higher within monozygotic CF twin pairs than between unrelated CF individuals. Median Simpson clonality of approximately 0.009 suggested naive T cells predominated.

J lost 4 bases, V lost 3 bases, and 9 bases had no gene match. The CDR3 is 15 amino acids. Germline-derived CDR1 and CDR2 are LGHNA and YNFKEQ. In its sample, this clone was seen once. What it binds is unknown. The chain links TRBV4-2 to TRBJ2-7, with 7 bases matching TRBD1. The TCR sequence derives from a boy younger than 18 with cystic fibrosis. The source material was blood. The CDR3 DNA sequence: TGTGCCAGCAGCCATTCCAGAGGGGGCCTTTACGAGCAGTACTTC. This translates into CASSHSRGGLYEQYF.